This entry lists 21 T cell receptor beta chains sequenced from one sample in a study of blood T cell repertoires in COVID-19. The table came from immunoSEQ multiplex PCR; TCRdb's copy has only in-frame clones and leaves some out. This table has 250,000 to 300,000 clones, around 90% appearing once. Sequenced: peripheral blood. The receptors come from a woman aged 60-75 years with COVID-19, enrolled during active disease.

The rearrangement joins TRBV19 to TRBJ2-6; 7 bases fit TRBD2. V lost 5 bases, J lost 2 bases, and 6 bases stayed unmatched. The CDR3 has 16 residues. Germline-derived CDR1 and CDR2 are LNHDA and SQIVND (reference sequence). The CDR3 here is CASSWGGMAGANVLTF. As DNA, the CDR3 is TGTGCCAGTAGTTGGGGGGGAATGGCTGGGGCCAACGTCCTGACTTTC.

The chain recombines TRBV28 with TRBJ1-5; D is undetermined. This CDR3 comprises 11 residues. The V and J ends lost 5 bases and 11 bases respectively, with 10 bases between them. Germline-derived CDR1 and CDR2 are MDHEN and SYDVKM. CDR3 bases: TGTGCCAGCAGTCCCGCCCGGGCCCAGCATTTT. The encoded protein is CASSPARAQHF.

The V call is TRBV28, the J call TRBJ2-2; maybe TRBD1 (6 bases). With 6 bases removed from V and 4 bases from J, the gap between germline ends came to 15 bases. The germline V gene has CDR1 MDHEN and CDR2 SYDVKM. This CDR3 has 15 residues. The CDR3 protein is CASRIGDRSTGELFF. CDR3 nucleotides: TGTGCCAGCAGGATAGGTGACAGGAGCACCGGGGAGCTGTTTTTT.

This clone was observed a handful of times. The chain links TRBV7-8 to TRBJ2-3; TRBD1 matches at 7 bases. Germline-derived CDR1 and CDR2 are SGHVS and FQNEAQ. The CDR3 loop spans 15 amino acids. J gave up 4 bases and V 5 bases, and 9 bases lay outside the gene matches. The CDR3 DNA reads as TGTGCCAGCAGCGACAATCCACAGGGGCCAGATACGCAGTATTTT. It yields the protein CASSDNPQGPDTQYF.

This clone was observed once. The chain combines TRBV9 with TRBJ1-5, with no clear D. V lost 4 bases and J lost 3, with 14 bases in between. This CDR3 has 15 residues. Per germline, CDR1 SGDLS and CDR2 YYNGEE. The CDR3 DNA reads TGTGCCAGCAGCCTCCGCGGGGATGTCAATCAGCCCCAGCATTTT. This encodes CASSLRGDVNQPQHF.

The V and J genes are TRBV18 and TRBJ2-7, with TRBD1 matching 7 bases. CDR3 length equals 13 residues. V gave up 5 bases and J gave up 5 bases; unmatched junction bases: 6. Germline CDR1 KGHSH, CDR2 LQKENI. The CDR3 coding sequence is TGTGCCAGCTCATTTCGACAGGGCGACGAGCAGTACTTC. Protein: CASSFRQGDEQYF.

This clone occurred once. CDR3 region: CASSSRWGDEAFF. The CDR3 bases are TGTGCCAGCAGCTCACGTTGGGGCGATGAAGCTTTCTTT. The V gene is TRBV9, the J gene TRBJ1-1, with a weak D call TRBD1 (5 bases). The CDR3 runs to 13 residues. Trimming pared 4 bases from V and 7 bases from J, leaving 14 bases between. The germline V gene has CDR1 SGDLS and CDR2 YYNGEE.

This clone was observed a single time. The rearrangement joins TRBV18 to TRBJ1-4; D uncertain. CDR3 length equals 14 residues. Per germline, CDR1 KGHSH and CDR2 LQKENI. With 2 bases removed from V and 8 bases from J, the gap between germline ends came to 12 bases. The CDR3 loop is CASSPSPRLEKLFF. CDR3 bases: TGTGCCAGCTCACCATCCCCGCGTCTGGAAAAACTGTTTTTT.

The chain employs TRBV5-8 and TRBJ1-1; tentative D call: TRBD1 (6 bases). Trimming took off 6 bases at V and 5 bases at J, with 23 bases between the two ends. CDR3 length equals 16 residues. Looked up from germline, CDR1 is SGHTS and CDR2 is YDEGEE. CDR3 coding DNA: TGTGCCAGCACCGTTTCCGGGACACTACGAGGGACTGAAGCTTTCTTT. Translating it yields CASTVSGTLRGTEAFF.

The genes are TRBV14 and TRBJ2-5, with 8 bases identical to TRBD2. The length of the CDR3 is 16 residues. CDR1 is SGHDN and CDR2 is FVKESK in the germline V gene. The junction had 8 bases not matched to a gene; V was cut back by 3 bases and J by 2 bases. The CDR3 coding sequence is TGTGCCAGCAGCCAGACTCAAATAGCGGGACAAGAGACCCAGTACTTC. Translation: CASSQTQIAGQETQYF.

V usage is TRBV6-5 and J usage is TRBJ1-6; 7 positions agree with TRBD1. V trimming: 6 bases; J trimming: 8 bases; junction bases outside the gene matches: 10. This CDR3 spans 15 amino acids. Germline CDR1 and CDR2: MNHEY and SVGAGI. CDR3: CASRSRQGSDSPLHF. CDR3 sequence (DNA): TGTGCCAGCAGAAGCAGACAGGGCTCCGATTCACCCCTCCACTTT.

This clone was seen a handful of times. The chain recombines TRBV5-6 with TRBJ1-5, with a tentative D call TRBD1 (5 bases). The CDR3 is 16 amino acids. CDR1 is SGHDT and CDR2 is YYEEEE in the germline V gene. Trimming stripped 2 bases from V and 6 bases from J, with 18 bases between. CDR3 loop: CASSFWGGSPGQPQHF. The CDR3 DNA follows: TGTGCCAGCAGCTTCTGGGGGGGGTCGCCGGGTCAGCCCCAGCATTTT.

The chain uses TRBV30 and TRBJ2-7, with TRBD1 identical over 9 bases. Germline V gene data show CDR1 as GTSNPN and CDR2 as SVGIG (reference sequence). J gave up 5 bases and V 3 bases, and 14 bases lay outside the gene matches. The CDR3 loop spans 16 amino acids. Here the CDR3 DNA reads TGTGCCTGGAGCCTAATACTCACGACAGGGGGAGACGAGCAGTACTTC. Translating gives CAWSLILTTGGDEQYF.

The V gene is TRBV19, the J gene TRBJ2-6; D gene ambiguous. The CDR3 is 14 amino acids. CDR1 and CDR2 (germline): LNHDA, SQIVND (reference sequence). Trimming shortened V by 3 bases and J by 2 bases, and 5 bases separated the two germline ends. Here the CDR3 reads CASSMSAGANVLTF. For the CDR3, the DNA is TGTGCCAGTAGTATGAGCGCTGGGGCCAACGTCCTGACTTTC.

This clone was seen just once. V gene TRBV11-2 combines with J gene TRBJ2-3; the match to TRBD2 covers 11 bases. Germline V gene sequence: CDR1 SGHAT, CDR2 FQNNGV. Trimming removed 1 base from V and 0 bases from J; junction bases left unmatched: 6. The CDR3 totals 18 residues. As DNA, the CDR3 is TGTGCCAGCAGCTTAGGTCTAGCGGGAGGTTGGAGCACAGATACGCAGTATTTT. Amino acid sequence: CASSLGLAGGWSTDTQYF.

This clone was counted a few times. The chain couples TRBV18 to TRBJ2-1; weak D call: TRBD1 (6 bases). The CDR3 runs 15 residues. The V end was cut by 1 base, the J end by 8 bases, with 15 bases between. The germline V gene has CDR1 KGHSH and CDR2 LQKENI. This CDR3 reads CASSPLRLSGDEQFF. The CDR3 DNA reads TGTGCCAGCTCACCACTGAGACTCTCAGGGGATGAGCAGTTCTTC.

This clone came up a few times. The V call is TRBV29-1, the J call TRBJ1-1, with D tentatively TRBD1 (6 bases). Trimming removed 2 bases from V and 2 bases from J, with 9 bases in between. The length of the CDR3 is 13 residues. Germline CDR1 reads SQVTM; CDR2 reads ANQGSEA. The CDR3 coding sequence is TGCAGCGTTGAATGGGGGGGCAACACTGAAGCTTTCTTT. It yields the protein CSVEWGGNTEAFF.

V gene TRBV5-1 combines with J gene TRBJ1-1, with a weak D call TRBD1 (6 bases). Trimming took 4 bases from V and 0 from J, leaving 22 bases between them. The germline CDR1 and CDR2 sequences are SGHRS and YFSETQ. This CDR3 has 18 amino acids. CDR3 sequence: CASSLRSGGLVMNTEAFF. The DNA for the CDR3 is TGCGCCAGCAGCCTGAGGTCCGGGGGGCTTGTGATGAACACTGAAGCTTTCTTT. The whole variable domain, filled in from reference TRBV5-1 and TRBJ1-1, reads KAGVTQTPRYLIKTRGQQVTLSCSPISGHRSVSWYQQTPGQGLQFLFEYFSETQRNKGNFPGRFSGRQFSNSRSEMNVSTLELGDSALYLCASSLRSGGLVMNTEAFFGQGTRLTVV.

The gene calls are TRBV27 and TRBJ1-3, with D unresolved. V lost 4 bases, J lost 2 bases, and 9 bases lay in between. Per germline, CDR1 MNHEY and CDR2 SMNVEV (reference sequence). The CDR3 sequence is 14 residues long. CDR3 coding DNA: TGTGCCAGCAGTTCCCGGGGAGCTGGAAACACCATATATTTT. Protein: CASSSRGAGNTIYF.

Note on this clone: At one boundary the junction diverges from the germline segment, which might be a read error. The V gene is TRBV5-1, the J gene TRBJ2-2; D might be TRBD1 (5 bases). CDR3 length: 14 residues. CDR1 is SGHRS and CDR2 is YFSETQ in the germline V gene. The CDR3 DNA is TGCGCCAGCAGATTGGACACGAACACCGGGGAGCTGTTTTTT. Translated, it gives CASRLDTNTGELFF.

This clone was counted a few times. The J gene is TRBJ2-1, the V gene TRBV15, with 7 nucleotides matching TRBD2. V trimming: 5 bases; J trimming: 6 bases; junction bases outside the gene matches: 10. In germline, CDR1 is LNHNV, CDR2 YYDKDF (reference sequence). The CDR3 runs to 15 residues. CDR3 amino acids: CATSPGWPGGNEQFF. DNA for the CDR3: TGTGCCACCAGCCCCGGGTGGCCGGGGGGCAATGAGCAGTTCTTC.